This entry features one T cell receptor (beta chain) sequence. The antigen is unknown. The data are from a study of blood T cells in healthy people across ages. Study results and limitations: The lack of PBMC sorting stopped any conclusive naive versus antigen-experienced comparison.

Primers used in a second PCR of about 6 to 12 cycles were a sample-barcoded 5' primer and a J-beta primer mix. TCRdb passed the 5' RACE reads through MiXCR, listing each CDR3 protein once. The sample comprises about 1 million distinct CDR3 sequences, roughly 45% of which are singletons, and over 15% rests with the top ten. Germline-derived CDR1 and CDR2 are SGHTA and FQGNSA. The V gene lost 3 bases and the J gene lost 2 bases, with 12 bases spanning the gap. The CDR3 totals 15 residues. Sequences were obtained from blood. The rearrangement uses TRBV7-2 and TRBJ2-3, with D possibly being TRBD2 (6 bases). The TCR originated in an older woman in good health. DNA for the CDR3: TGTGCCAGCAGCTTGGTTCTAGCGTTCACAGATACGCAGTATTTT. Translating it yields CASSLVLAFTDTQYF.